One and the same sample provided the 23 T cell receptor beta chains below, sequenced in a study of CD8 T cells in ankylosing spondylitis. Via MiXCR, TCRdb re-called the 5' RACE reads, giving one row per CDR3 protein. The profile shows roughly 250,000 distinct CDR3 sequences, about 10% of them singletons. Sequencing used blood, either unsorted or a sorted T cell fraction (not recorded which). The origin of the receptors is a male donor with ankylosing spondylitis or in good health (not recorded which).

This clonotype has ten or more counts. The rearrangement joins TRBV12-3 or TRBV12-4 to TRBJ2-3; the match to TRBD2 covers 9 bases. The CDR3 totals 16 residues. V lost 6 bases to trimming and J lost 6 bases; unmatched junction nucleotides: 13. CDR3 sequence (DNA): TGTGCCAGCAGGCCCAGCGGCGGGAGGGGGTGGGATACGCAGTATTTT. It encodes CASRPSGGRGWDTQYF.

The table lists this clonotype with many counts. The rearrangement links TRBV7-8 to TRBJ1-5; possibly TRBD1 for D (5 bases). CDR3 length: 16 residues. Trimming took 0 bases from V and 7 from J, leaving 16 bases between them. Germline V lookup: CDR1 SGHVS, CDR2 FQNEAQ. CDR3 sequence: CASSLALQGFGQPQHF. DNA of the CDR3: TGTGCCAGCAGCTTAGCGCTCCAGGGTTTCGGACAGCCCCAGCATTTT.

This clonotype was observed at least ten times. The rearrangement links TRBV5-6 to TRBJ2-1, with no clear D. This CDR3 spans 14 amino acids. V lost 1 base and J lost 2, with 7 bases in between. The germline V gene has CDR1 SGHDT and CDR2 YYEEEE. CDR3 in amino acids: CASSLFRAYNEQFF. Written as DNA, the CDR3 is TGTGCCAGCAGCTTGTTCCGGGCCTACAATGAGCAGTTCTTC.

This clonotype was counted many times. CDR3 region: CASSTPRQGQGYTF. CDR3 in DNA: TGTGCCAGTAGTACCCCTCGACAGGGACAAGGCTACACCTTC. This chain connects TRBV19 to TRBJ1-2; 7 nucleotides match TRBD1. The CDR3 runs 14 residues. Germline trimming cut 4 bases from V and 8 bases from J; bases unmatched to any gene: 10. Germline CDR1 reads LNHDA; CDR2 reads SQIVND (reference sequence).

This clonotype has at least ten counts. The chain employs TRBV12-3 or TRBV12-4 and TRBJ1-2, with unresolved D. V lost 1 base and J 3 bases, leaving 6 bases between the germline ends. This CDR3 region has 13 residues. This CDR3 is CASSLDGYYGYTF. CDR3 DNA: TGTGCCAGCAGTTTAGACGGATACTATGGCTACACCTTC.

This clonotype appeared many times. The chain has TRBV6-5 and TRBJ2-1; either TRBD1 or TRBD2 may supply D (5 bases each). The germline V gene has CDR1 MNHEY and CDR2 SVGAGI. The CDR3 is 15 amino acids. V shed 2 bases and J shed 1 base, with 9 bases lying between them. The CDR3 coding sequence is TGTGCCAGCAGTTACCGGGACGGATCCTACAATGAGCAGTTCTTC. Its protein product is CASSYRDGSYNEQFF.

The V and J genes are TRBV27 and TRBJ1-6; D uncertain. Trimming removed 3 bases at V and 5 bases at J, with 20 bases between. Germline CDR1 reads MNHEY; CDR2 reads SMNVEV (reference sequence). The CDR3 sequence is 18 residues long. This CDR3 reads CASSLEAAGFSNNSPLHF. The CDR3 DNA reads as TGTGCCAGCAGTTTGGAGGCGGCCGGGTTCTCGAATAATTCACCCCTCCACTTT.

The sample holds many counts of this clonotype. The chain employs TRBV12-3 or TRBV12-4 and TRBJ1-1; 7 bases fit TRBD1. After removal of 8 bases from V and 2 bases from J, the junction contained 5 bases not matched to a gene. The CDR3 extends over 13 amino acids. The CDR3 spells CASGPGGNTEAFF. The CDR3 nucleotides are TGTGCCAGCGGACCAGGGGGAAACACTGAAGCTTTCTTT.

This clonotype was detected ten times or more. The chain employs TRBV2 and TRBJ2-1, with 7 bases fitting TRBD1. Losses at the gene ends were 6 bases for V and 6 bases for J; bases not matched to a gene: 5. The germline gives CDR1 SNHLY, CDR2 FYNNEI. This CDR3 is built from 13 residues. The CDR3 loop reads CASRVDRANEQFF. Written as DNA, the CDR3 is TGTGCCAGCAGAGTTGACAGGGCCAATGAGCAGTTCTTC.

This sequence joins TRBV7-2 and TRBJ1-1, with D possibly matching TRBD1 (6 bases). Per germline, CDR1 SGHTA and CDR2 FQGNSA. The CDR3 length is 16 residues. Trimming stripped 1 base from V and 3 bases from J, with 15 bases between. The CDR3: CASSLESGATHTEAFF. The DNA for the CDR3 is TGTGCCAGCAGCTTAGAGTCGGGGGCAACCCACACTGAAGCTTTCTTT.

This clonotype was seen a handful of times. The rearrangement links TRBV19 to TRBJ1-5; D gene unclear. Trimming left V 5 bases short and J 2 bases short, with 10 bases between. Germline assignment: CDR1 LNHDA and CDR2 SQIVND (reference sequence). The length of the CDR3 is 14 residues. CDR3 bases: TGTGCCAGTAGTTGGGCAAAAGGCAATCAGCCCCAGCATTTT. Translated: CASSWAKGNQPQHF.

At least ten counts were recorded for this clonotype. The chain couples TRBV5-6 to TRBJ2-7; 8 nucleotides line up with TRBD2. The ends lost 5 bases at V and 5 bases at J; junction bases unmatched: 9. This CDR3 has 14 amino acids. From germline, CDR1 is SGHDT and CDR2 YYEEEE. The CDR3 here is CASRASGSGDEQYF. The CDR3 DNA is TGTGCCAGCAGGGCCAGCGGGAGTGGAGACGAGCAGTACTTC.

This clonotype was found a few times. The rearrangement uses TRBV12-3 or TRBV12-4 and TRBJ2-6; D unresolved. The CDR3 contains 14 residues. V was pared by 5 bases and J by 0 bases, with 5 bases between. CDR3 residues: CASSALSGANVLTF. The CDR3 DNA sequence: TGTGCCAGCAGTGCCCTCTCTGGGGCCAACGTCCTGACTTTC.

This chain uses TRBV5-1 with TRBJ1-2, with 8 bases that match TRBD1. Germline CDR1 SGHRS, CDR2 YFSETQ. The CDR3 sequence is 14 residues long. The ends lost 4 bases at V and 8 bases at J; junction bases unmatched: 10. Written as DNA, the CDR3 is TGCGCCAGCAGCGTGAAGACAGGGGTATGGGGCTACACCTTC. Translated, it gives CASSVKTGVWGYTF.

In this sample, this clonotype turned up many times. The CDR3 DNA is TGTGCCAGCAGGGGCGGGGAGACCCAGTACTTC. Translated: CASRGGETQYF. The J gene is TRBJ2-5, the V gene TRBV27; D is perhaps TRBD2 (5 bases). The V gene lost 6 bases and the J gene lost 5 bases, with 7 bases spanning the gap. CDR3 length equals 11 residues. The germline V gene encodes CDR1 MNHEY and CDR2 SMNVEV (reference sequence).

In this sample, this clonotype turned up many times. The J gene is TRBJ2-3, the V gene TRBV30; D gene ambiguous. Trimming pared 5 bases from V and 2 bases from J, leaving 11 bases between. Germline V gene lookup returns CDR1 GTSNPN and CDR2 SVGIG (reference sequence). The CDR3 spans 13 residues. CDR3 nucleotide sequence: TGTGCCTGGGGAAGACGGGCCACAGATACGCAGTATTTT. The encoded protein is CAWGRRATDTQYF.

This clonotype was counted ten times or more. J is TRBJ2-3 and V is TRBV4-1, with TRBD1 as a possible D gene (6 bases). Trimming cost V 1 base and J 2 bases, with 13 bases left between them. From germline, CDR1 is MGHRA and CDR2 YSYEKL. CDR3 size: 16 residues. This chain's CDR3 is CASSQVSDRSTDTQYF. As DNA, the CDR3 is TGCGCCAGCAGCCAAGTATCAGACAGGTCCACAGATACGCAGTATTTT.

This clonotype was observed many times. This chain joins TRBV4-1 and TRBJ2-2, with 9 nucleotides matching TRBD1. The germline V gene encodes CDR1 MGHRA and CDR2 YSYEKL. Germline trimming cut 4 bases from V and 3 bases from J; bases unmatched to any gene: 9. CDR3 length equals 17 residues. CDR3 protein: CASSREPGQGHTGELFF. In nucleotides, the CDR3 is TGCGCCAGCAGCCGCGAACCGGGACAGGGCCACACCGGGGAGCTGTTTTTT.

This clonotype was seen at least ten times. This chain links TRBV5-1 with TRBJ2-7; D is ambiguous. The V gene lost 7 bases and the J gene lost 3 bases, with 11 bases spanning the gap. The length of the CDR3 is 12 residues. Per the germline V gene, CDR1 is SGHRS and CDR2 is YFSETQ. CDR3 region: CASGEDHYEQYF. The CDR3, as DNA: TGCGCCAGCGGAGAGGACCACTACGAGCAGTACTTC.

The sample holds many counts of this clonotype. The chain recombines TRBV19 with TRBJ2-1, with D maybe TRBD1 (6 bases). V was shortened by 5 bases and J by 0 bases, with 17 bases between the two germline ends. The CDR3 has 17 amino acids. Germline loops: CDR1 LNHDA, CDR2 SQIVND (reference sequence). The CDR3 sequence: CASSFRDTGLSYNEQFF. CDR3 nucleotides: TGTGCCAGTAGTTTCCGGGACACTGGGCTCTCCTACAATGAGCAGTTCTTC.

Note on this clonotype: A much more abundant neighbour one base away suggests this may be a read error. The J gene is TRBJ1-1, the V gene TRBV3-1, with no clear D. CDR1 is LGHDT and CDR2 is YNNKEL in the germline V gene (reference sequence). The CDR3 has 14 residues. The CDR3 DNA sequence: TGTGCCGGCAGCCAGTTCCTTTCGTACACTGAAGCTTTCTTT. Its translation is CAGSQFLSYTEAFF. Variable domain in full (rest from reference TRBV3-1 and TRBJ1-1): DTAVSQTPKYLVTQMGNDKSIKCEQNLGHDTMYWYKQDSKKFLKIMFSYNNKELIINETVPNRFSPKSPDKAHLNLHINSLELGDSAVYFCAGSQFLSYTEAFFGQGTRLTVV.

At least ten counts were recorded for this clonotype. The rearrangement links TRBV12-3 or TRBV12-4 to TRBJ2-5; D gene uncertain. Trimming left V 5 bases short and J 5 bases short, with 6 bases between. There are 11 residues in the CDR3. This CDR3 is CASSPAETQYF. The CDR3 DNA reads TGTGCCAGCAGTCCTGCGGAGACCCAGTACTTC.

In its sample, this clonotype was seen a few times. This chain links TRBV30 with TRBJ2-4; no definite D call. From germline, CDR1 is GTSNPN and CDR2 SVGIG (reference sequence). The V gene lost 0 bases and the J gene lost 1 base, with 10 bases spanning the gap. CDR3 length: 15 residues. DNA for the CDR3: TGTGCCTGGAGTGTAAGCCAGGCGGCCAAAAACATTCAGTACTTC. Translation: CAWSVSQAAKNIQYF. The full variable domain, completed using reference TRBV30 and TRBJ2-4, is SQTIHQWPATLVQPVGSPLSLECTVEGTSNPNLYWYRQAAGRGLQLLFYSVGIGQISSEVPQNLSASRPQDRQFILSSKKLLLSDSGFYLCAWSVSQAAKNIQYFGAGTRLSVL.